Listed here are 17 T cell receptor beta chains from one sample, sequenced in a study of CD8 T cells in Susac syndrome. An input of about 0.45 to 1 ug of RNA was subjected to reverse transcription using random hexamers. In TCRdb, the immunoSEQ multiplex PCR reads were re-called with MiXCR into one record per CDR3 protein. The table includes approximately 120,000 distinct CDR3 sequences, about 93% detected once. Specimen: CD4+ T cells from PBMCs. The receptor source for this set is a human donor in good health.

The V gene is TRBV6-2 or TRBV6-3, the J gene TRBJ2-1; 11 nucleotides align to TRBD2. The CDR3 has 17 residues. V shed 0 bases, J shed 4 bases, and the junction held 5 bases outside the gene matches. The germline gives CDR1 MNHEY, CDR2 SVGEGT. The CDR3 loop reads CASSYSRGTSGYNEQFF. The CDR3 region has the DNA TGTGCCAGCAGTTACTCCCGCGGGACTAGCGGATACAATGAGCAGTTCTTC.

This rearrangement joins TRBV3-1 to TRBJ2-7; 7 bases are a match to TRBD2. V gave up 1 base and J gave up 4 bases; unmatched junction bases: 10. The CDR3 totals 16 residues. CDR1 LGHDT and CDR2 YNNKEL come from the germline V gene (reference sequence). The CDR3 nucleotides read TGTGCCAGCAGCCAAGGTGCCTCTAGCGGCATATACGAGCAGTACTTC. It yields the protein CASSQGASSGIYEQYF.

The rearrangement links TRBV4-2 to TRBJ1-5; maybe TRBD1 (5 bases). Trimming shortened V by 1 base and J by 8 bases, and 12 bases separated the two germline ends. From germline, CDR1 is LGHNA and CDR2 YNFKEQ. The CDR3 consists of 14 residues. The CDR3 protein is CASSQGAGKEPQHF. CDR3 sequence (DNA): TGTGCCAGCAGCCAAGGCGCAGGGAAGGAGCCCCAGCATTTT.

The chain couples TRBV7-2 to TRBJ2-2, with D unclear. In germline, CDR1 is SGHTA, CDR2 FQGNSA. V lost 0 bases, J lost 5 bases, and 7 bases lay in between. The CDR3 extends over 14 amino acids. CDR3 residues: CASSLAVLTGELFF. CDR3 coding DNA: TGTGCCAGCAGCTTAGCAGTTTTAACCGGGGAGCTGTTTTTT.

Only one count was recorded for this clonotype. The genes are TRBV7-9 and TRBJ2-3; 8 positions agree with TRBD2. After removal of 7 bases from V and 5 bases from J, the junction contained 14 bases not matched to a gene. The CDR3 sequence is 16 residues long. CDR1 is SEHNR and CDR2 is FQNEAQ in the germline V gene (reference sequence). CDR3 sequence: CASIAPSGRGLDTQYF. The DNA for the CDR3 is TGTGCCAGCATCGCCCCGAGCGGGAGAGGTTTAGATACGCAGTATTTT.

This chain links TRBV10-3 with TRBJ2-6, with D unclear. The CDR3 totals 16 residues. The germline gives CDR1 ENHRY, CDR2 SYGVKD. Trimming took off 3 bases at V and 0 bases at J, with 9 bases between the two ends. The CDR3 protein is CAISDPRVSGANVLTF. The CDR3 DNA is TGTGCCATCAGTGACCCCCGAGTCTCTGGGGCCAACGTCCTGACTTTC.

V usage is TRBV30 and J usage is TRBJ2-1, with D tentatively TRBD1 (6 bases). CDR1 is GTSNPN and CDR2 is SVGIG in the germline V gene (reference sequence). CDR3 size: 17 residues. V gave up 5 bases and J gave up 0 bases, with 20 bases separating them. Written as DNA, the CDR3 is TGTGCCTGGGTCCTCCTTGTCAGGGGATCCTCCTACAATGAGCAGTTCTTC. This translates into CAWVLLVRGSSYNEQFF.

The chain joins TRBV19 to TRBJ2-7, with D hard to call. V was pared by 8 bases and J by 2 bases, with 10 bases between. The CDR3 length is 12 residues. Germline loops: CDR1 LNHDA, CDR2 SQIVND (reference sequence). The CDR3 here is CASGGPTYEQYF. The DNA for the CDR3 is TGTGCCAGTGGCGGCCCAACCTACGAGCAGTACTTC.

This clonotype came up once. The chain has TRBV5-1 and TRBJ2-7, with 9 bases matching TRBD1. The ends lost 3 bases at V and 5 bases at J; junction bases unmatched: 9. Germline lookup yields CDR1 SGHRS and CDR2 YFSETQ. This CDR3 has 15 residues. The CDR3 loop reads CASSSRQGGMNEQYF. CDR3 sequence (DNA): TGCGCCAGCAGCTCAAGACAGGGGGGGATGAACGAGCAGTACTTC.

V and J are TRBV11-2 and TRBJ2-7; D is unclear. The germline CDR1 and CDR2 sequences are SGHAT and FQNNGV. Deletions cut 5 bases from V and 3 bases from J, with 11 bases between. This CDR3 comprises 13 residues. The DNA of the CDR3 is TGTGCCAGCAGCCCAAGCCCATACTACGAGCAGTACTTC. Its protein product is CASSPSPYYEQYF.

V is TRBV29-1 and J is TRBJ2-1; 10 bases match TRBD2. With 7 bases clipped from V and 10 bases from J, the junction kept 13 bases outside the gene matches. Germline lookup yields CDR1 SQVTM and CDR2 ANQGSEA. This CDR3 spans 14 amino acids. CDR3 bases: TGCAGCGGAAAAGTAAGCGGGAGGGCCCGAGAGCAGTTCTTC. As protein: CSGKVSGRAREQFF.

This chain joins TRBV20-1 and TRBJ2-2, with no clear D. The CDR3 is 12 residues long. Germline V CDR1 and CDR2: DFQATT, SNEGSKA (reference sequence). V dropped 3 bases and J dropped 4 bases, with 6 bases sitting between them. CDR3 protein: CSASWLTGELFF. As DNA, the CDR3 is TGCAGTGCTAGTTGGCTCACCGGGGAGCTGTTTTTT.

CDR3 DNA: TGCGCCAGCAGCTTGAGGTGGGGCAACCAAGAGACCCAGTACTTC. Protein: CASSLRWGNQETQYF. This chain connects TRBV5-1 to TRBJ2-5, with a possible D match to TRBD1 (5 bases). Trimming removed 1 base from V and 0 bases from J, with 10 bases in between. This CDR3 is built from 15 residues. Germline CDR1 SGHRS, CDR2 YFSETQ.

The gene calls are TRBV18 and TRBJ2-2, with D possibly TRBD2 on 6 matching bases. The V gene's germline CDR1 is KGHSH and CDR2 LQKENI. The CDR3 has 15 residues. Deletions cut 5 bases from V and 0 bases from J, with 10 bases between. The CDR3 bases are TGTGCCAGCTCAACCGGGACTTCGAACACCGGGGAGCTGTTTTTT. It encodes CASSTGTSNTGELFF. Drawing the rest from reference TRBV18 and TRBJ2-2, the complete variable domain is NAGVMQNPRHLVRRRGQEARLRCSPMKGHSHVYWYRQLPEEGLKFMVYLQKENIIDESGMPKERFSAEFPKEGPSILRIQQVVRGDSAAYFCASSTGTSNTGELFFGEGSRLTVL.

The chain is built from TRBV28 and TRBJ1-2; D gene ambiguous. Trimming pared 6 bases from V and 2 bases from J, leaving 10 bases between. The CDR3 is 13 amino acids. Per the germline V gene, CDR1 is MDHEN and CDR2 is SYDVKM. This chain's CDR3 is CASRVGGNYGYTF. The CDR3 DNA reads TGTGCCAGCAGGGTGGGCGGGAACTATGGCTACACCTTC.

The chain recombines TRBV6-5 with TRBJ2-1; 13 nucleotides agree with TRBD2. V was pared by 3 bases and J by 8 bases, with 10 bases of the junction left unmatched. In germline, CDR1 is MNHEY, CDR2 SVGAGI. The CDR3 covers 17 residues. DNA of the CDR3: TGTGCCAGCAGTTATCACCAGACTAGCGGGAGGTTCCATGAGCAGTTCTTC. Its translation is CASSYHQTSGRFHEQFF.

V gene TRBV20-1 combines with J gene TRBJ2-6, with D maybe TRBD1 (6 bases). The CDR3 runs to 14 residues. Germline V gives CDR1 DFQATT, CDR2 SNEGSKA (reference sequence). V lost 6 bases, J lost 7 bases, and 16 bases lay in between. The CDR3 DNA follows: TGCAGTGCCGAACACAGGGTTGGTGCCAACGTCCTGACTTTC. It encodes CSAEHRVGANVLTF.